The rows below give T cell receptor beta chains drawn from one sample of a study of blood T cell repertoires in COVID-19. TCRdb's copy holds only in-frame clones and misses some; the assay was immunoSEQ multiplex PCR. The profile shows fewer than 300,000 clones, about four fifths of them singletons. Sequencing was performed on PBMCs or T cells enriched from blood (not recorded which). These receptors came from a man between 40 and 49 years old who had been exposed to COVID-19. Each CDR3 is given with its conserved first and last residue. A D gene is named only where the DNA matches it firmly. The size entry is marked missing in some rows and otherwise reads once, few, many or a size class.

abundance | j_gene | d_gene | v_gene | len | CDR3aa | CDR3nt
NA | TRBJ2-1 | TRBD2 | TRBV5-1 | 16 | CASSLDYSSGRDEQFF | TGCGCCAGCAGCTTGGATTATTCTAGCGGGCGGGATGAGCAGTTCTTC
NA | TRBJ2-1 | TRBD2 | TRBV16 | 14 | CASSQSRGGNEQFF | TGTGCCAGCAGCCAATCGCGGGGGGGGAATGAGCAGTTCTTC
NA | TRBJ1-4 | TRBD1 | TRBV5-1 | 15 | CASSLGDRDFEKLFF | TGCGCCAGCAGCTTGGGGGACAGGGACTTTGAAAAACTGTTTTTT
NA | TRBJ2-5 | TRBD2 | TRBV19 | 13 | CAVSSGDQETQYF | TGTGCCGTCTCTAGCGGGGACCAAGAGACCCAGTACTTC
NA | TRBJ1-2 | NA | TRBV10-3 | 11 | CAITDSYGYTF | TGTGCCATTACAGACAGCTATGGCTACACCTTC
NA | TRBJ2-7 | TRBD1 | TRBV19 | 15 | CASSDRGRPSYEQYF | TGTGCCAGTTCCGACAGGGGTAGGCCCTCCTACGAGCAGTACTTC
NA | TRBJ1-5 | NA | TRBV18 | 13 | CASSPESLQPQHF | TGTGCCAGCTCACCAGAAAGCCTTCAGCCCCAGCATTTT
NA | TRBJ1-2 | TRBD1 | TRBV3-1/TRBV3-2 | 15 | CASSQRTGTPYGYTF | TGTGCCAGCAGCCAAAGGACAGGGACCCCCTATGGCTACACCTTC
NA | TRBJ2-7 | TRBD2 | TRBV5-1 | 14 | CASSSSGLFYEQYF | TGCGCCAGCAGCTCTAGCGGGTTGTTCTACGAGCAGTACTTC
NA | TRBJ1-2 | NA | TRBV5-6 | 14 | CASSLDGGIYGYTF | TGTGCCAGCAGCCTCGATGGGGGGATCTATGGCTACACCTTC
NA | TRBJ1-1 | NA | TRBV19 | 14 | CASSMMGGGTEAFF | TGTGCCAGTAGTATGATGGGAGGCGGCACTGAAGCTTTCTTT
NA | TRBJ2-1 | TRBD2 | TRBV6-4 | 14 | CASRLALAGGPLFF | TGTGCCAGCAGATTGGCACTAGCGGGAGGGCCCCTGTTCTTC
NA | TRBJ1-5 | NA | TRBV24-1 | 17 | CATSDLPTADGHQPQHF | TGTGCCACCAGTGATTTGCCTACAGCGGACGGCCATCAGCCCCAGCATTTT
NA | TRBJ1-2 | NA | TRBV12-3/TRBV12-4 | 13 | CASLRRFAHGYTF | TGTGCCAGCCTTAGGCGGTTCGCTCATGGCTACACCTTC
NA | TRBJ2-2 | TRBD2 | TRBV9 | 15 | CASSSLAGPTGELFF | TGTGCCAGCAGTTCACTAGCGGGTCCCACCGGGGAGCTGTTTTTT
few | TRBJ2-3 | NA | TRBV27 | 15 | CASSFRGAGTDTQYF | TGTGCCAGCAGTTTTAGGGGTGCTGGCACAGATACGCAGTATTTT
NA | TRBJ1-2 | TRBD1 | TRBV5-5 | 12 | CASSPGTGGCTF | TGTGCCAGCAGCCCCGGGACAGGGGGGTGCACCTTC
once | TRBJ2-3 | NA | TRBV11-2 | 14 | CASSLRGFTDTQYF | TGTGCCAGCAGCTTAAGGGGCTTCACAGATACGCAGTATTTT
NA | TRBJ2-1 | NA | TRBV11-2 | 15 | CASSPGSEGGREQFF | TGTGCCAGCAGCCCTGGGTCGGAGGGCGGTAGGGAGCAGTTCTTC
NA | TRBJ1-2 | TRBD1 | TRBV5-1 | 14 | CASRSDTGDYGYTF | TGCGCCAGCAGAAGCGACACAGGGGACTATGGCTACACCTTC
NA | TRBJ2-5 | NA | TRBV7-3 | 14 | CASSLTSADGTQYF | TGTGCCAGCAGCTTAACTAGCGCCGATGGGACCCAGTACTTC
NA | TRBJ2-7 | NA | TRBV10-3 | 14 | CAIGGFTSFGEQYF | TGTGCCATCGGGGGGTTTACTAGTTTTGGCGAGCAGTACTTC
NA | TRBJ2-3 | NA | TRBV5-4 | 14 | CASSLRAGTDTQYF | TGTGCCAGCAGCTTGCGCGCTGGCACAGATACGCAGTATTTT
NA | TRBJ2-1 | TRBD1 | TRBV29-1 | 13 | CSVRPGGTGEQFF | TGCAGCGTTCGACCAGGGGGTACGGGTGAGCAGTTCTTC
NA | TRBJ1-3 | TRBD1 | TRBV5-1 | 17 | CASSKAGTGSRGNTIYF | TGCGCCAGCAGCAAAGCCGGGACAGGGTCACGGGGAAACACCATATATTTT
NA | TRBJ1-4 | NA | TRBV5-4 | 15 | CASSLQAVGNEKLFF | TGTGCCAGCAGCTTGCAGGCCGTGGGTAATGAAAAACTGTTTTTT
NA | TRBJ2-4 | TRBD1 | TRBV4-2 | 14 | CASSQGDRDPIQYF | TGTGCCAGCAGCCAAGGGGACAGGGATCCTATTCAGTACTTC
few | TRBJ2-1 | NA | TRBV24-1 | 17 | CATSDGLGTGVYNEQFF | TGTGCCACCAGTGATGGCCTGGGGACGGGAGTTTACAATGAGCAGTTCTTC
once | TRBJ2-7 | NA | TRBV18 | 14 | CASSPTGVRNEQYF | TGTGCCAGCTCACCGACTGGAGTGAGGAACGAGCAGTACTTC
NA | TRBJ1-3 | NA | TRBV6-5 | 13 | CASRGLSGNTIYF | TGTGCCAGCAGGGGACTCTCTGGAAACACCATATATTTT
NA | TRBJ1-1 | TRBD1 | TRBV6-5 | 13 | CASSYGTGIEAFF | TGTGCCAGCAGTTACGGGACAGGAATAGAAGCTTTCTTT
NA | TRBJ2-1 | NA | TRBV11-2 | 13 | CASSLDLANEQFF | TGTGCCAGCAGCTTAGATCTAGCTAATGAGCAGTTCTTC
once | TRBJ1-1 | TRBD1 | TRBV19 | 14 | CASSGTEAFTEAFF | TGTGCCAGTAGTGGGACAGAGGCCTTCACTGAAGCTTTCTTT
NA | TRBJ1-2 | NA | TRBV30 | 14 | CAWSAHPGSYGYTF | TGTGCCTGGAGTGCCCACCCCGGTAGCTATGGCTACACCTTC
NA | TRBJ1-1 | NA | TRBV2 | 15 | CASLKQGLENTEAFF | TGTGCCAGTTTAAAGCAGGGCCTCGAGAACACTGAAGCTTTCTTT
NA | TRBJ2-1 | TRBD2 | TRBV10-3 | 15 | CAISQSGRAKNEQFF | TGTGCCATCAGTCAGAGCGGGAGGGCCAAGAATGAGCAGTTCTTC
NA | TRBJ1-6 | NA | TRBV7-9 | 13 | CASSLEVGDPLHF | TGTGCCAGCAGCTTAGAGGTCGGGGATCCCCTCCACTTT